This T cell receptor (beta chain) originates from a study of CD8 T cells in ankylosing spondylitis (dated by TCRdb to the late 2010s). For context, the study as a whole: To find TCR variants linked to disease, the study profiled T cell receptor beta repertoires in ankylosing spondylitis patients and healthy donors. In total, the full study cohort was made up of roughly 100 healthy donors and about two dozen ankylosing spondylitis patients. Peripheral blood samples were taken, and synovial fluid was additionally collected from ankylosing spondylitis patients. Overall study outcomes, separate from this receptor: The disease-linked clones were reported as significantly enriched in matched synovial fluid samples from ankylosing spondylitis patients. Some TCR beta motif variants had previously been reported in synovial fluid and blood of reactive arthritis patients, which suggested common disease-initiation mechanisms. The disease-linked clones showed a CD8+ phenotype and occurred at relatively low frequencies in peripheral blood. Blood from ankylosing spondylitis patients appeared to be characterized by a TCR beta motif made up of several highly homologous amino acid variants.

This sample was sequenced with an Illumina HiSeq 2500. Quantitative 5'-RACE with molecular barcodes was used to prepare TCR beta libraries. The study's own analysis went as follows. To identify disease-linked TCR variants, a new computational method was used, one built on a probabilistic model of VDJ rearrangement. TCRdb reworked the public reads: Q25 trimming with fastp, MiXCR clone assembly, productive beta chains retained. Rows are unified per CDR3 protein, each entry keeping the most common DNA and genes. The V and J calls shown here were made by TCRdb, not taken from the authors' results. Recorded for this sample are just under 350,000 distinct CDR3 sequences; roughly 15% of them occurred a single time. Of the sample, roughly 0.99% falls within the top ten clones. Of note for this clonotype: It lacks a known antigen. No much larger clonotype is one base removed from it; base qualities were not supplied.

The CDR3 goes from the cysteine to the phenylalanine over 12 residues. The DNA shown is the 36-base CDR3, in frame from base 1. V is reduced by 4 bases and J by 9 bases, leaving a spacing of 12 bases between them. This clonotype was obtained from a male donor with ankylosing spondylitis or in good health (not recorded which). Source material: blood, either unsorted or a sorted T cell fraction (not recorded which). This chain joins TRBV12-3 or TRBV12-4 to TRBJ2-5; the D gene is possibly TRBD1 or TRBD2, with 5 bases matching each. The DNA sequence reads TGTGCCAGCAGTTCCATCAGGGAGCCCCAGTACTTC. Its protein product is CASSSIREPQYF.